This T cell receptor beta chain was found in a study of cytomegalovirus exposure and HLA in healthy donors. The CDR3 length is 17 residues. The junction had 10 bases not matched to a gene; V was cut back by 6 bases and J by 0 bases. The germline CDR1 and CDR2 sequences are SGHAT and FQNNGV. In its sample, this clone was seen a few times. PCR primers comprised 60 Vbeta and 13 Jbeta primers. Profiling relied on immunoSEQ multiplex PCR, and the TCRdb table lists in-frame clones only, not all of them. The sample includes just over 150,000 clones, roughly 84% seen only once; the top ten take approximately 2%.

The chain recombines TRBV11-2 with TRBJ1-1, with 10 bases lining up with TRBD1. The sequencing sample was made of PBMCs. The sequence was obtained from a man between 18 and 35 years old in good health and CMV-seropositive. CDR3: CASRLSGTGVMNTEAFF. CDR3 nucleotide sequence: TGTGCCAGCAGGCTTTCCGGGACAGGGGTTATGAACACTGAAGCTTTCTTT. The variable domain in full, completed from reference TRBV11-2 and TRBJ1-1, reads EAGVAQSPRYKIIEKRQSVAFWCNPISGHATLYWYQQILGQGPKLLIQFQNNGVVDDSQLPKDRFSAERLKGVDSTLKIQPAKLEDSAVYLCASRLSGTGVMNTEAFFGQGTRLTVV.